What follows is one T cell receptor beta chain and its context. Its antigen remains unidentified. At minimum, one pre-ART and two post-ART PBMC samples were obtained from each donor. The data originate from a study of long-term antiretroviral therapy in people with HIV. CDR1 is LGHNA, CDR2 YSLEER, per germline. Trimming cost V 2 bases and J 11 bases, with 12 bases left between them. There are 12 residues in the CDR3. Survey-level resolution applied to immunoSEQ assay v3.0. Generated by immunoSEQ multiplex PCR, the TCRdb table keeps only in-frame clones and is missing some. The sample consists of 32,000 or so clones, about nine tenths of them appearing once. The study's findings and limits: All blood samples came from the years 2004 to 2017, possibly under older ART regimens.

The receptor was derived from a man aged 50 to 60 with HIV. This chain joins TRBV4-3 and TRBJ1-1; possible D gene TRBD1, 5 bases. The input for sequencing was unsorted PBMCs, taken 3.2 years before starting antiretroviral therapy. The CDR3: CASSQSGTSAFF. Written as DNA, the CDR3 is TGCGCCAGCAGCCAATCCGGGACCTCGGCTTTCTTT.